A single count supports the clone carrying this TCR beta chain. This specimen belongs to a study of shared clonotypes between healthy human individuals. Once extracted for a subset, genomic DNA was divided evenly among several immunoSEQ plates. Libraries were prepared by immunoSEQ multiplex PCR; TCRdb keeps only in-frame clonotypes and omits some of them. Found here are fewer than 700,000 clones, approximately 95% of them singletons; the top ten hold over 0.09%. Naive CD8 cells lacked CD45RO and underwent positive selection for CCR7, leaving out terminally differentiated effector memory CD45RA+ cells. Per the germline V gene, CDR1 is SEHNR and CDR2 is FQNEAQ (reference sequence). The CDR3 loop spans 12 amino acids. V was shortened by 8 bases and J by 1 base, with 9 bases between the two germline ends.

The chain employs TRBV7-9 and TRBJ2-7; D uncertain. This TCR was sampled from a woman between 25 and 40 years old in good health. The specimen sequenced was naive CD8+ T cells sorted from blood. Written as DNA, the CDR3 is TGTGCCAGCGGGTCCCTTTCCTACGAGCAGTACTTC. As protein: CASGSLSYEQYF.